This TCR beta chain originates from a study of blood T cell repertoires in COVID-19. Libraries were prepared by immunoSEQ multiplex PCR; TCRdb keeps only in-frame clonotypes and omits some of them. This table holds approximately 250,000 clones, around 86% found once. CDR3 length: 15 residues. The V end was cut by 6 bases, the J end by 1 base, with 16 bases between. CDR1 is MDHEN, CDR2 SYDVKM, per germline. The sequencing input was peripheral blood. The receptor was derived from a woman aged 55-70 years with COVID-19, enrolled during active disease. The rearrangement links TRBV28 to TRBJ2-7; perhaps TRBD1 as D (6 bases). The CDR3 DNA sequence: TGTGCCAGCAGCGTAACAGGGCTCGAGTCCTACGAGCAGTACTTC. Its translation is CASSVTGLESYEQYF.